The 16 T cell receptor beta chains listed next were all sequenced from one sample in a study of identical twins. Via MiXCR, TCRdb re-called the 5' RACE reads, giving one row per CDR3 protein. The table lists some 500,000 distinct CDR3 sequences, 9.6% of them singletons. The same sample was also used in a study of yellow fever vaccine responses in identical twins.

Input material: PBMCs. These receptors all stem from a woman in her late teens or twenties in good health.

This clonotype was counted at least ten times. The junction does not match germline at one end; this may be a read error. The CDR3 DNA sequence: TGTGCCAGCAGTCACTCAGGGGGCACGCATCGCGAGCAGTACTTC. Translated, it gives CASSHSGGTHREQYF. The rearrangement uses TRBV6-5 and TRBJ2-7; the match to TRBD1 covers 8 bases. This CDR3 region has 15 residues. The germline gives CDR1 MNHEY, CDR2 SVGAGI.

This clonotype was seen ten or more times. The chain combines TRBV6-2 or TRBV6-3 with TRBJ2-2; D not certain. Germline values: CDR1 MNHEY, CDR2 SVGEGT. V was shortened by 7 bases and J by 7 bases, with 16 bases between the two germline ends. CDR3 length: 14 amino acids. The CDR3 spells CASKPAERGGELFF. The CDR3, as DNA: TGTGCCAGCAAGCCCGCGGAGCGCGGCGGGGAGCTGTTTTTT.

This clonotype was seen repeatedly, ten times or more. The chain combines TRBV11-2 with TRBJ2-3; 8 positions match TRBD2. The CDR3 runs to 16 residues. Germline CDR1 and CDR2: SGHAT and FQNNGV. V gave up 5 bases and J gave up 1 base; unmatched junction bases: 8. CDR3 protein: CASSRTGTRGTDTQYF. The CDR3 region has the DNA TGTGCCAGCAGCCGGACCGGGACTAGGGGCACAGATACGCAGTATTTT.

The chain links TRBV7-9 to TRBJ2-7; 7 positions match TRBD1. The length of the CDR3 is 15 residues. Losses at the gene ends were 5 bases for V and 4 bases for J; bases not matched to a gene: 11. Germline V gene sequence: CDR1 SEHNR, CDR2 FQNEAQ (reference sequence). CDR3 protein: CASSSGQAVGYEQYF. The CDR3 DNA reads TGTGCCAGCAGCAGCGGACAGGCCGTGGGGTACGAGCAGTACTTC.

This clonotype has only a few counts. V is TRBV19 and J is TRBJ2-6; no clear D gene. This CDR3 region has 14 residues. Between the trimmed V and J ends, which lost 9 bases and 0 bases, there was a span of 9 bases. The V gene's germline CDR1 is LNHDA and CDR2 SQIVND (reference sequence). For the CDR3, the DNA is TGTGCCAGCCTCTCTCTCTCTGGGGCCAACGTCCTGACTTTC. Translated, it gives CASLSLSGANVLTF.

There are a few counts of this clonotype. The V gene is TRBV12-3 or TRBV12-4, the J gene TRBJ1-1; D not resolved. The CDR3 contains 16 residues. V was pared by 2 bases and J by 0 bases, with 13 bases between. The CDR3, as DNA: TGTGCCAGCAGTTTACCCGTTTTCTTCATGAACACTGAAGCTTTCTTT. It specifies CASSLPVFFMNTEAFF.

This clonotype turned up a few times. The rearrangement uses TRBV7-8 and TRBJ2-5, with D perhaps TRBD2 (5 bases). This CDR3 has 15 amino acids. CDR1 and CDR2 from the germline V gene are SGHVS and FQNEAQ. The V end was cut by 1 base, the J end by 4 bases, with 13 bases between. CDR3 loop: CASSLVFNGIETQYF. Written as DNA, the CDR3 is TGTGCCAGCAGCTTAGTTTTTAACGGGATAGAGACCCAGTACTTC. The full variable domain, its missing parts supplied by reference TRBV7-8 and TRBJ2-5, is GAGVSQSPRYKVAKRGQDVALRCDPISGHVSLFWYQQALGQGPEFLTYFQNEAQLDKSGLPSDRFFAERPEGSVSTLKIQRTQQEDSAVYLCASSLVFNGIETQYFGPGTRLLVL.

This clonotype showed up just a few times. This rearrangement joins TRBV15 to TRBJ2-5, with TRBD1 matching over 7 bases. The ends lost 5 bases at V and 1 base at J; junction bases unmatched: 7. Germline V gene sequence: CDR1 LNHNV, CDR2 YYDKDF (reference sequence). The CDR3 has 15 residues. CDR3 bases: TGTGCCACCAGCGGAGGACAGGTTGTCCAAGAGACCCAGTACTTC. Translated, it gives CATSGGQVVQETQYF.

This chain uses TRBV11-2 with TRBJ2-7; TRBD1 aligns across 8 bases. V gave up 1 base and J gave up 3 bases; unmatched junction bases: 5. The germline V gene has CDR1 SGHAT and CDR2 FQNNGV. The CDR3 totals 15 residues. CDR3: CASSLADRGVYEQYF. The CDR3 DNA sequence: TGTGCCAGCAGCTTAGCCGACAGGGGTGTCTACGAGCAGTACTTC.

The chain joins TRBV20-1 to TRBJ2-7; 11 bases are a match to TRBD2. The CDR3 length is 13 residues. The germline V gene encodes CDR1 DFQATT and CDR2 SNEGSKA (reference sequence). Trimming removed 5 bases from V and 3 bases from J; junction bases left unmatched: 3. The CDR3 loop reads CSARGLAGYEQYF. CDR3 in DNA: TGCAGTGCTCGCGGACTAGCGGGCTACGAGCAGTACTTC.

This clonotype has more than one count but fewer than ten. This rearrangement joins TRBV6-2 or TRBV6-3 to TRBJ2-7; 7 nucleotides align to TRBD2. Germline CDR1 and CDR2: MNHEY and SVGEGT. The ends lost 6 bases at V and 3 bases at J; junction bases unmatched: 11. This CDR3 comprises 15 residues. CDR3 sequence reads: CASRYNGGKNYEQYF. Here the CDR3 DNA reads TGTGCCAGCAGGTATAACGGGGGGAAAAACTACGAGCAGTACTTC.

The chain combines TRBV7-9 with TRBJ2-3; possibly TRBD2 for D (5 bases). CDR3 length: 17 amino acids. The V end was cut by 1 base, the J end by 2 bases, with 16 bases between. Germline loops: CDR1 SEHNR, CDR2 FQNEAQ (reference sequence). The CDR3 spells CASSLETARAPTDTQYF. The CDR3 DNA is TGTGCCAGCAGCTTAGAAACGGCGCGGGCCCCCACAGATACGCAGTATTTT.

This clonotype was seen many times. The chain employs TRBV6-6 and TRBJ1-5; D is ambiguous. Trimming took 6 bases from V and 4 from J, leaving 10 bases between them. The CDR3 runs to 13 residues. Germline loops: CDR1 MNHNY, CDR2 SVGAGI (reference sequence). The CDR3 bases are TGTGCCAGCAGGGATCTGGGGAATCAGCCCCAGCATTTT. This encodes CASRDLGNQPQHF.

J is TRBJ2-3 and V is TRBV7-2, with a possible D match to TRBD1 (5 bases). The germline gives CDR1 SGHTA, CDR2 FQGNSA. The ends were cut back, 2 bases at V and 2 bases at J, with 14 bases in the middle. CDR3 length: 16 residues. The CDR3 loop reads CASSLFPLGVTDTQYF. CDR3 nucleotide sequence: TGTGCCAGCAGCTTATTCCCCCTAGGGGTCACAGATACGCAGTATTTT.

This clonotype was observed a handful of times. This chain connects TRBV28 to TRBJ2-1; 7 bases match TRBD2. Germline CDR1 and CDR2: MDHEN and SYDVKM. V was pared by 5 bases and J by 3 bases, with 10 bases of the junction left unmatched. This CDR3 has 16 residues. CDR3 region: CASSTRTSSGYNEQFF. The CDR3 nucleotides read TGTGCCAGCAGTACGCGGACTAGTTCGGGCTACAATGAGCAGTTCTTC.

In its sample, this clonotype was seen a few times. The chain employs TRBV20-1 and TRBJ2-7; D unclear. CDR3 length: 12 amino acids. The V end was cut by 4 bases, the J end by 0 bases, with 7 bases between. Germline V gene data show CDR1 as DFQATT and CDR2 as SNEGSKA (reference sequence). The CDR3 loop reads CSAIRSSYEQYF. In nucleotides, the CDR3 is TGCAGTGCTATTCGGAGCTCCTACGAGCAGTACTTC.